The 32 T cell receptor beta chains reported below all come from one sample, sequenced in a study of T cell responses to AZD1222 COVID-19 vaccine. Sequenced by immunoSEQ multiplex PCR; TCRdb stores in-frame clones only, minus some. The sample includes 210,000 or so clones, approximately 94% of them seen just once. This material consisted of peripheral blood, taken on day 0 of MenACWY control vaccination. These receptors were collected from an adult in good health.

In nucleotides, the CDR3 is TGTGCCAGCAGCCGGGTGCCGGGAGGCAATCAGCCCCAGCATTTT. It translates to CASSRVPGGNQPQHF. This chain connects TRBV6-2 or TRBV6-3 to TRBJ1-5; no reliable D call. The CDR3 is made up of 15 amino acids. Per germline, CDR1 MNHEY and CDR2 SVGEGT. V was cut by 6 bases and J by 2 bases, with 14 bases left in between.

The CDR3 is CASSFRDRGYEQYF. In nucleotides, the CDR3 is TGCGCCAGCAGCTTCCGGGACAGGGGCTACGAGCAGTACTTC. The rearrangement links TRBV5-1 to TRBJ2-7, with TRBD1 matching over 10 bases. This CDR3 is built from 14 residues. V was pared by 2 bases and J by 3 bases, with 2 bases of the junction left unmatched. Germline values: CDR1 SGHRS, CDR2 YFSETQ.

The V call is TRBV4-2, the J call TRBJ2-1; no definite D call. CDR1 and CDR2 (germline): LGHNA, YNFKEQ. The CDR3 spans 16 residues. Deletions cut 4 bases from V and 8 bases from J, with 21 bases between. This CDR3 reads CASSPNAAAGMDEQFF. The DNA of the CDR3 is TGTGCCAGCAGCCCGAACGCTGCAGCCGGTATGGATGAGCAGTTCTTC.

This chain links TRBV10-3 with TRBJ1-1; the D is unclear. The CDR3 covers 14 residues. Trimming removed 2 bases from V and 4 bases from J, with 11 bases in between. Germline V gene sequence: CDR1 ENHRY, CDR2 SYGVKD. The CDR3, as DNA: TGTGCCATCAGTGAGGGAACCCCTAGCACTGAAGCTTTCTTT. Protein product: CAISEGTPSTEAFF.

V usage is TRBV5-4 and J usage is TRBJ1-1; TRBD1 aligns across 10 bases. Germline V lookup: CDR1 SGHNT, CDR2 YYREEE (reference sequence). This CDR3 comprises 14 residues. Trimming cost V 10 bases and J 0 bases; bases outside gene matches: 6. CDR3 sequence (DNA): TGTGCCGGACGGACAGGGGGGATGAACACTGAAGCTTTCTTT. Amino acid sequence: CAGRTGGMNTEAFF. The full variable domain, completed using reference TRBV5-4 and TRBJ1-1, is ETGVTQSPTHLIKTRGQQVTLRCSSQSGHNTVSWYQQALGQGPQFIFQYYREEENGRGNFPPRFSGLQFPNYSSELNVNALELDDSALYLCAGRTGGMNTEAFFGQGTRLTVV.

As to this clone: The same CDR3 can be traced to other DNA sequences in this sample. The chain couples TRBV28 to TRBJ1-5; 8 bases line up with TRBD1. The CDR3 consists of 14 residues. Per the germline V gene, CDR1 is MDHEN and CDR2 is SYDVKM. V trimming: 6 bases; J trimming: 2 bases; junction bases outside the gene matches: 3. The CDR3 sequence: CASSLTGGNQPQHF. CDR3 in DNA: TGTGCCAGCAGCCTGACAGGGGGCAATCAGCCCCAGCATTTT.

This clone was detected a few times. The CDR3 reads CASSTGQGAWNTGELFF. In DNA form, the CDR3 reads TGTGCCAGCAGCACAGGACAGGGGGCATGGAACACCGGGGAGCTGTTTTTT. The rearrangement joins TRBV5-4 to TRBJ2-2; 11 bases fit TRBD1. The germline V gene encodes CDR1 SGHNT and CDR2 YYREEE (reference sequence). The CDR3 sequence is 17 residues long. V was clipped by 4 bases and J by 1 base; unmatched bases: 6.

The rearrangement uses TRBV7-8 and TRBJ1-5; D unresolved. Trimming stripped 1 base from V and 0 bases from J, with 10 bases between. Germline loops: CDR1 SGHVS, CDR2 FQNEAQ. This CDR3 comprises 16 residues. This chain's CDR3 is CASSLEWVSSNQPQHF. For the CDR3, the DNA is TGTGCCAGCAGCTTAGAGTGGGTTTCTAGCAATCAGCCCCAGCATTTT.

The gene calls are TRBV28 and TRBJ1-1; D ambiguous. V gave up 8 bases and J gave up 8 bases, with 15 bases separating them. The CDR3 is 12 amino acids. The germline gives CDR1 MDHEN, CDR2 SYDVKM. CDR3 sequence (DNA): TGTGCCAGCTCCGGTGGGGTCGAGGAAGCTTTCTTT. Its protein is CASSGGVEEAFF.

V usage is TRBV5-3 and J usage is TRBJ1-6, with 9 bases that match TRBD1. TRBV5-3 is sorted into the ORF group, with uncertain function. Germline trimming cut 7 bases from V and 7 bases from J; bases unmatched to any gene: 6. This CDR3 has 14 amino acids. The chain's CDR3 is CARAAGQGNSPLHF. CDR3 DNA sequence: TGTGCCAGAGCTGCGGGACAGGGAAATTCACCCCTCCACTTT.

The rearrangement links TRBV3-1 (or the pseudogene TRBV3-2) to TRBJ1-2, with D unresolved. CDR3 length equals 16 residues. V was shortened by 5 bases and J by 4 bases, with 20 bases between the two germline ends. CDR1 is LGHDT and CDR2 is YNNKEL in the germline V gene (reference sequence). The CDR3 DNA follows: TGTGCCAGCAGCACAACGTTGGCGCTCTACCCCTATGGCTACACCTTC. It translates to CASSTTLALYPYGYTF.

This chain joins TRBV7-3 and TRBJ2-5; 10 bases align to TRBD1. CDR1 is SGHTA and CDR2 is FQGTGA in the germline V gene. The J segment lost 3 bases and the V segment lost 5 bases, leaving 3 bases of the junction unmatched. The CDR3 sequence is 14 residues long. CDR3: CASSPTGGEETQYF. The CDR3, as DNA: TGTGCCAGCAGCCCGACAGGGGGCGAAGAGACCCAGTACTTC.

The chain links TRBV6-4 to TRBJ1-6; no firm D call. This CDR3 has 13 residues. V was pared by 0 bases and J by 7 bases, with 4 bases between. From germline, CDR1 is MRHNA and CDR2 SNTAGT. The CDR3 region has the DNA TGTGCCAGCAGTGACTCGGGCAATTCACCCCTCCACTTT. This codes for CASSDSGNSPLHF.

The chain has TRBV12-3 or TRBV12-4 and TRBJ2-7; D might be TRBD1 (5 bases). With 6 bases removed from V and 1 base from J, the gap between germline ends came to 10 bases. The CDR3 has 13 amino acids. This CDR3 reads CASRIDSSYEQYF. In nucleotides, the CDR3 is TGTGCCAGCAGAATCGACAGTTCCTACGAGCAGTACTTC.

The V and J genes are TRBV30 and TRBJ2-4; no firm D call. V was shortened by 3 bases and J by 0 bases, with 6 bases between the two germline ends. Germline V gene lookup returns CDR1 GTSNPN and CDR2 SVGIG (reference sequence). The CDR3 consists of 13 residues. The CDR3 protein is CAWRVLAKNIQYF. In nucleotides, the CDR3 is TGTGCCTGGAGGGTCCTAGCCAAAAACATTCAGTACTTC.

The chain joins TRBV19 to TRBJ1-2, with D perhaps matching TRBD1 (5 bases). The CDR3 runs 13 residues. Germline values: CDR1 LNHDA, CDR2 SQIVND (reference sequence). The germline V and J ends were trimmed by 1 base and 6 bases, with 9 bases remaining between them. The DNA for the CDR3 is TGTGCCAGTAGTATAGGTAGGGGAGATGGCTACACCTTC. This codes for CASSIGRGDGYTF.

This chain links TRBV29-1 with TRBJ1-1; tentatively, D is TRBD1 (5 bases). This CDR3 is 11 amino acids long. Trimming shortened V by 7 bases and J by 6 bases, and 12 bases separated the two germline ends. Germline V gives CDR1 SQVTM, CDR2 ANQGSEA. The DNA for the CDR3 is TGCAGCGCCAGGGAGGCTGCTGAAGCTTTCTTT. It is translated as CSAREAAEAFF. Full variable domain (rest looked up from reference TRBV29-1 and TRBJ1-1): SAVISQKPSRDICQRGTSLTIQCQVDSQVTMMFWYRQQPGQSLTLIATANQGSEATYESGFVIDKFPISRPNLTFSTLTVSNMSPEDSSIYLCSAREAAEAFFGQGTRLTVV.

The rearrangement links TRBV2 to TRBJ1-2; the D is unclear. The length of the CDR3 is 14 residues. V was clipped by 9 bases and J by 0 bases, with 14 bases between them. Per germline, CDR1 SNHLY and CDR2 FYNNEI. CDR3 sequence reads: CASGDRAANYGYTF. The CDR3 region has the DNA TGTGCCAGTGGTGACCGGGCAGCTAACTATGGCTACACCTTC. The whole variable domain, filled in from reference TRBV2 and TRBJ1-2, reads EPEVTQTPSHQVTQMGQEVILRCVPISNHLYFYWYRQILGQKVEFLVSFYNNEISEKSEIFDDQFSVERPDGSNFTLKIRSTKLEDSAMYFCASGDRAANYGYTFGSGTRLTVV.

V and J are TRBV5-1 and TRBJ1-4; D is perhaps TRBD1 (6 bases). This CDR3 region has 17 residues. With 4 bases removed from V and 7 bases from J, the gap between germline ends came to 23 bases. Per the germline V gene, CDR1 is SGHRS and CDR2 is YFSETQ. For the CDR3, the DNA is TGCGCCAGCAGCACTAGGGCCAGGACAGCGGGGCCTGAAAAACTGTTTTTT. Amino acid sequence: CASSTRARTAGPEKLFF.

The V gene is TRBV7-9, the J gene TRBJ2-7; D ambiguous. The CDR3 has 16 amino acids. CDR1 and CDR2 from the germline V gene are SEHNR and FQNEAQ (reference sequence). V was trimmed by 6 bases and J by 2 bases, leaving 20 bases between them. CDR3 region: CASSYDSVALPYEQYF. In nucleotides, the CDR3 is TGTGCCAGCAGTTATGATAGTGTCGCACTTCCCTACGAGCAGTACTTC.

V usage is TRBV27 and J usage is TRBJ1-2; 11 bases map to TRBD1. After removal of 4 bases from V and 3 bases from J, the junction contained 1 base not matched to a gene. The CDR3 covers 14 residues. Germline assignment: CDR1 MNHEY and CDR2 SMNVEV (reference sequence). The CDR3 loop is CASSWTGGDYGYTF. The DNA of the CDR3 is TGTGCCAGCAGTTGGACAGGGGGCGACTATGGCTACACCTTC.

As regards this clone: The same CDR3 is also encoded by other DNA sequences in this sample. The CDR3 DNA reads as TGTGCCAGCAGCCAAGGGGGCAATCAGCCCCAGCATTTT. Translating gives CASSQGGNQPQHF. The chain couples TRBV3-1 (or the pseudogene TRBV3-2) to TRBJ1-5; D gene uncertain. The CDR3 length is 13 residues. Germline values: CDR1 LGHDT, CDR2 YNNKEL (reference sequence). The germline V and J ends were trimmed by 1 base and 2 bases, with 3 bases remaining between them.

This chain joins TRBV6-5 and TRBJ2-7; TRBD1 aligns across 7 bases. Looked up from germline, CDR1 is MNHEY and CDR2 is SVGAGI. There are 13 residues in the CDR3. J gave up 2 bases and V 8 bases, and 6 bases lay outside the gene matches. The DNA for the CDR3 is TGTGCCAGCGGGACAGTCCAGGCCTACGAGCAGTACTTC. Translating gives CASGTVQAYEQYF.

This chain links TRBV19 with TRBJ1-1; D is ambiguous. The CDR3 contains 14 residues. V was pared by 1 base and J by 0 bases, with 6 bases between. Germline assignment: CDR1 LNHDA and CDR2 SQIVND (reference sequence). The CDR3 sequence is CASSIASMNTEAFF. The CDR3 region has the DNA TGTGCCAGTAGTATAGCCAGTATGAACACTGAAGCTTTCTTT. Together with reference TRBV19 and TRBJ1-1, the CDR3 gives the full variable domain: DGGITQSPKYLFRKEGQNVTLSCEQNLNHDAMYWYRQDPGQGLRLIYYSQIVNDFQKGDIAEGYSVSREKKESFPLTVTSAQKNPTAFYLCASSIASMNTEAFFGQGTRLTVV.

V usage is TRBV6-5 and J usage is TRBJ1-1; 7 bases align to TRBD1. Per germline, CDR1 MNHEY and CDR2 SVGAGI. The length of the CDR3 is 14 residues. V gave up 0 bases and J gave up 4 bases; unmatched junction bases: 2. DNA for the CDR3: TGTGCCAGCAGTTACTCCCACAGGGGCACTGAAGCTTTCTTT. Protein product: CASSYSHRGTEAFF.

The chain carries TRBV19 and TRBJ1-5; D call uncertain. The V and J ends lost 1 base and 7 bases respectively, with 8 bases between them. CDR1 is LNHDA, CDR2 SQIVND, per germline (reference sequence). CDR3 length: 13 residues. CDR3 region: CASSIGEGQPQHF. CDR3 in DNA: TGTGCCAGTAGTATAGGAGAGGGCCAGCCCCAGCATTTT.

The rearrangement joins TRBV7-9 to TRBJ1-6, with TRBD1 as a possible D gene (5 bases). Germline CDR1 SEHNR, CDR2 FQNEAQ (reference sequence). V was shortened by 5 bases and J by 4 bases, with 12 bases between the two germline ends. CDR3 size: 15 residues. CDR3 nucleotides: TGTGCCAGCAGCAACCGGGACCTGTATAATTCACCCCTCCACTTT. Protein sequence: CASSNRDLYNSPLHF.

The chain joins TRBV5-5 to TRBJ2-7, with 7 nucleotides matching TRBD2. The J segment lost 3 bases and the V segment lost 0 bases, leaving 6 bases of the junction unmatched. CDR1 is SGHKS and CDR2 is YYEKEE in the germline V gene (reference sequence). There are 15 residues in the CDR3. The CDR3 loop reads CASSLATGGLYEQYF. CDR3 DNA: TGTGCCAGCAGCTTGGCCACGGGGGGTCTCTACGAGCAGTACTTC.

The V gene is TRBV9, the J gene TRBJ2-2; maybe TRBD1 (6 bases). Trimming shortened V by 10 bases and J by 4 bases, and 14 bases separated the two germline ends. Germline assignment: CDR1 SGDLS and CDR2 YYNGEE. The CDR3 consists of 13 residues. The CDR3 reads CASKRGGTGELFF. CDR3 bases: TGTGCCTCAAAAAGAGGGGGCACCGGGGAGCTGTTTTTT.

The DNA of the CDR3 is TGCGCCAGTGGGGGTTTGGGAAACACCATATATTTT. Residues: CASGGLGNTIYF. The V call is TRBV5-1, the J call TRBJ1-3; tentative D call: TRBD1 (5 bases). V dropped 8 bases and J dropped 4 bases, with 10 bases sitting between them. Germline V CDR1 and CDR2: SGHRS, YFSETQ. The CDR3 consists of 12 residues.

CDR3 protein: CASSRRTSVDSNQPQHF. The CDR3 DNA sequence: TGTGCCAGCAGTCGCCGGACGTCGGTCGATAGCAATCAGCCCCAGCATTTT. The V and J genes are TRBV6-2 or TRBV6-3 and TRBJ1-5; D uncertain. Between the trimmed V and J ends, which lost 5 bases and 0 bases, there was a span of 17 bases. The CDR3 runs to 17 residues. Looked up from germline, CDR1 is MNHEY and CDR2 is SVGEGT.

The chain is built from TRBV6-4 and TRBJ1-2; 7 bases align to TRBD1. There are 15 residues in the CDR3. In germline, CDR1 is MRHNA, CDR2 SNTAGT. V lost 5 bases and J lost 4; bases outside the gene matches: 10. CDR3 coding DNA: TGTGCCAGCAGTAAACAAGGGGGCGTCTCCTATGGCTACACCTTC. This sequence encodes CASSKQGGVSYGYTF.